A single sample gave rise to the 23 T cell receptor beta chains below, sequenced in a study of human T cells and chemical hapten exposure. TCRdb used MiXCR to reprocess the RACE reads, holding one entry per CDR3 protein. Here the sample spans tens of thousands of distinct CDR3 sequences, around 4.5% being singletons. The time point is: healthy volunteer bleed at 2 weeks. From whole blood left unfractionated, total RNA was extracted. The sample taken for sequencing was whole blood. These TCRs come from a human donor in good health. Some clones in this sample may be carry-over from other donors' samples.

The table lists this clonotype with many counts. The chain joins TRBV29-1 to TRBJ2-1; TRBD2 is a possible D gene (5 bases). CDR3 size: 13 residues. The V end was cut by 4 bases, the J end by 3 bases, with 10 bases between. Germline V gene sequence: CDR1 SQVTM, CDR2 ANQGSEA. The CDR3 spells CSVGGGSYNEQFF. The CDR3 nucleotides are TGCAGCGTTGGTGGAGGCAGCTACAATGAGCAGTTCTTC.

Many counts were recorded for this clonotype. This chain links TRBV12-3 or TRBV12-4 with TRBJ1-5, with TRBD1 matching over 10 bases. The J segment lost 7 bases and the V segment lost 5 bases, leaving 8 bases of the junction unmatched. CDR3 length: 15 residues. CDR3 sequence: CASSPTGGGSQPQHF. In DNA, the CDR3 is TGTGCCAGCAGTCCGACAGGGGGCGGGAGCCAGCCCCAGCATTTT.

This clonotype appeared many times. The chain links TRBV2 to TRBJ1-6, with D possibly TRBD1 on 5 matching bases. Germline V gene data show CDR1 as SNHLY and CDR2 as FYNNEI. V lost 8 bases, J lost 6 bases, and 17 bases lay in between. The CDR3 is made up of 15 amino acids. Here the CDR3 DNA reads TGTGCCAGCCGTGGGGGGGGGGTCACTAATTCACCCCTCCACTTT. This gives the protein CASRGGGVTNSPLHF.

V gene TRBV28 combines with J gene TRBJ2-7; D is possibly TRBD2 (5 bases). The CDR3 has 10 residues. Germline assignment: CDR1 MDHEN and CDR2 SYDVKM. V lost 8 bases and J lost 3, with 5 bases in between. In nucleotides, the CDR3 is TGTGCCAGCCGGGGCTACGAGCAGTACTTC. Residues: CASRGYEQYF.

In this sample, this clonotype turned up many times. The CDR3 here is CASSPGTSVAYEQYF. DNA of the CDR3: TGTGCCAGCAGTCCTGGGACTAGCGTCGCCTACGAGCAGTACTTC. The chain is built from TRBV28 and TRBJ2-7, with 10 nucleotides matching TRBD2. The CDR3 length is 15 residues. V lost 5 bases and J lost 2; bases outside the gene matches: 6. The V gene's germline CDR1 is MDHEN and CDR2 SYDVKM.

A remark on this clonotype: Given a much more abundant clone one base away, this may be a read error. The V and J genes are TRBV24-1 and TRBJ2-5; no reliable D call. Germline V lookup: CDR1 KGHDR, CDR2 SFDVKD. V gave up 1 base and J gave up 9 bases, with 8 bases separating them. The CDR3 spans 12 residues. The CDR3 here is CATSDFVGSQYF. The CDR3 nucleotides are TGTGCCACCAGTGATTTTGTAGGGTCCCAGTACTTC.

At least ten counts were recorded for this clonotype. This rearrangement joins TRBV5-1 to TRBJ1-4; 7 nucleotides line up with TRBD1. Germline V gives CDR1 SGHRS, CDR2 YFSETQ. V lost 4 bases and J lost 8; bases outside the gene matches: 8. The CDR3 has 14 residues. The CDR3 reads CASSITGVPEKLFF. The CDR3 bases are TGCGCCAGCAGCATCACAGGGGTGCCAGAAAAACTGTTTTTT.

The chain has TRBV29-1 and TRBJ2-1; D possibly corresponds to TRBD2 (5 bases). With 8 bases removed from V and 0 bases from J, the gap between germline ends came to 14 bases. There are 14 residues in the CDR3. CDR1 is SQVTM and CDR2 is ANQGSEA in the germline V gene. The CDR3: CSPRGISSYNEQFF. The CDR3 bases are TGCAGCCCCCGAGGGATAAGCTCCTACAATGAGCAGTTCTTC.

The chain links TRBV6-6 to TRBJ2-5; 10 bases fit TRBD2. The ends lost 6 bases at V and 1 base at J; junction bases unmatched: 5. This CDR3 is built from 15 residues. Germline loops: CDR1 MNHNY, CDR2 SVGAGI (reference sequence). The DNA for the CDR3 is TGTGCCAGCAGGTCTAGCGGGAGATTCCAAGAGACCCAGTACTTC. This sequence encodes CASRSSGRFQETQYF.

The V and J genes are TRBV29-1 and TRBJ1-1, with D unresolved. Deletions cut 4 bases from V and 6 bases from J, with 15 bases between. The CDR3 is made up of 13 amino acids. CDR1 is SQVTM, CDR2 ANQGSEA, per germline. CDR3 nucleotides: TGCAGCGTTGGGGAGGGAGGAGGAGCTGAAGCTTTCTTT. Its protein is CSVGEGGGAEAFF.

This clonotype has a handful of counts. The chain employs TRBV28 and TRBJ2-1; TRBD2 agrees at 9 bases. J lost 4 bases, V lost 5 bases, and 15 bases had no gene match. The CDR3 runs to 18 residues. Germline V CDR1 and CDR2: MDHEN, SYDVKM. CDR3 loop: CASSVRPPGLARYNEQFF. CDR3 coding DNA: TGTGCCAGCAGTGTCAGACCCCCCGGACTAGCGAGGTACAATGAGCAGTTCTTC.

This clonotype came up many times. V gene TRBV6-1 combines with J gene TRBJ2-7; 9 nucleotides line up with TRBD1. This CDR3 has 15 residues. The ends lost 4 bases at V and 2 bases at J; junction bases unmatched: 6. The germline CDR1 and CDR2 sequences are MNHNS and SASEGT. The DNA for the CDR3 is TGTGCCAGCAGTGCTAAACAGGGGGCCCCCTACGAGCAGTACTTC. Translating it yields CASSAKQGAPYEQYF.

At least ten counts were recorded for this clonotype. This rearrangement joins TRBV29-1 to TRBJ1-1; the D gene is possibly TRBD1 (5 bases). Germline V gene sequence: CDR1 SQVTM, CDR2 ANQGSEA. CDR3 size: 13 residues. V lost 7 bases, J lost 1 base, and 13 bases lay in between. For the CDR3, the DNA is TGCAGCGGTTCCGGGGGTCGGAACACTGAAGCTTTCTTT. This sequence encodes CSGSGGRNTEAFF.

Ten or more counts support this clonotype. The chain links TRBV5-1 to TRBJ1-1; D gene uncertain. The length of the CDR3 is 13 residues. Between the trimmed V and J ends, which lost 4 bases and 0 bases, there was a span of 7 bases. Per germline, CDR1 SGHRS and CDR2 YFSETQ. CDR3 amino acids: CASSDQLNTEAFF. The CDR3 nucleotides are TGCGCCAGCAGCGATCAGCTGAACACTGAAGCTTTCTTT.

This clonotype has at least ten counts. V is TRBV12-3 or TRBV12-4 and J is TRBJ1-6; D might be TRBD1 (5 bases). CDR3 size: 14 residues. V gave up 5 bases and J gave up 9 bases, with 14 bases separating them. The CDR3 sequence: CASSGPPGGSPLHF. As DNA, the CDR3 is TGTGCCAGCAGTGGACCTCCTGGGGGTTCACCCCTCCACTTT.

This clonotype came up a few times. V and J are TRBV13 and TRBJ2-1; TRBD1 matches at 10 bases. This CDR3 has 17 residues. Germline CDR1 reads PRHDT; CDR2 reads FYEKMQ (reference sequence). With 5 bases clipped from V and 3 bases from J, the junction kept 10 bases outside the gene matches. The CDR3 is CASSPGPGTGDYNEQFF. The DNA of the CDR3 is TGTGCCAGCAGCCCCGGTCCGGGGACAGGGGACTACAATGAGCAGTTCTTC.

This clonotype has a count of ten or more. V gene TRBV6-5 combines with J gene TRBJ2-3; 8 bases match TRBD2. The CDR3 loop spans 15 amino acids. V was clipped by 0 bases and J by 7 bases; unmatched bases: 6. Germline assignment: CDR1 MNHEY and CDR2 SVGAGI. The CDR3 coding sequence is TGTGCCAGCAGTTACTCCCGGACTAGCCGAAATACGCAGTATTTT. Translation gives CASSYSRTSRNTQYF.

This clonotype was counted only a few times. The chain has TRBV28 and TRBJ1-5, with D maybe TRBD1 (5 bases). From germline, CDR1 is MDHEN and CDR2 SYDVKM. Trimming took 0 bases from V and 2 from J, leaving 8 bases between them. The CDR3 is 15 amino acids. CDR3 sequence reads: CASSLWGVGNQPQHF. The CDR3 DNA is TGTGCCAGCAGTTTATGGGGGGTTGGCAATCAGCCCCAGCATTTT.

This clonotype was observed many times. The rearrangement uses TRBV10-3 and TRBJ2-7, with TRBD1 matching 7 bases. CDR3 size: 12 residues. CDR1 is ENHRY, CDR2 SYGVKD, per germline. J gave up 6 bases and V 7 bases, and 6 bases lay outside the gene matches. CDR3 in amino acids: CAIKGARGEQYF. CDR3 DNA sequence: TGTGCCATCAAGGGGGCGAGAGGCGAGCAGTACTTC.

This clonotype was counted ten times or more. The J gene is TRBJ2-7, the V gene TRBV3-1, with D perhaps matching TRBD1 (6 bases). Looked up from germline, CDR1 is LGHDT and CDR2 is YNNKEL (reference sequence). This CDR3 comprises 14 residues. Trimming stripped 4 bases from V and 9 bases from J, with 19 bases between. CDR3 region: CASSLEQGSRGQYF. For the CDR3, the DNA is TGTGCCAGCAGCCTCGAACAGGGATCGAGGGGGCAGTACTTC.

This clonotype was counted many times. V is TRBV7-3 and J is TRBJ2-1; TRBD1 agrees at 12 bases. V lost 5 bases, J lost 10 bases, and 3 bases stayed unmatched. This CDR3 spans 13 amino acids. Germline CDR1 SGHTA, CDR2 FQGTGA. The CDR3 loop reads CASSKGQGAEQFF. Here the CDR3 DNA reads TGTGCCAGCAGCAAGGGACAGGGGGCAGAGCAGTTCTTC.

This clonotype came up a few times. The gene calls are TRBV19 and TRBJ1-2; D is ambiguous. Germline V lookup: CDR1 LNHDA, CDR2 SQIVND (reference sequence). V was cut by 5 bases and J by 2 bases, with 15 bases left in between. The CDR3 consists of 15 residues. The CDR3 region has the DNA TGTGCCAGTAGTGCCCGGACGGTATCCAACTATGGCTACACCTTC. Protein: CASSARTVSNYGYTF.

This clonotype has at least ten counts. The chain's CDR3 is CSIRPGNYGYTF. The CDR3 DNA reads as TGCAGTATTCGTCCGGGGAATTATGGCTACACCTTC. The V call is TRBV29-1, the J call TRBJ1-2; D remains ambiguous. The V gene's germline CDR1 is SQVTM and CDR2 ANQGSEA. The CDR3 is 12 residues long.